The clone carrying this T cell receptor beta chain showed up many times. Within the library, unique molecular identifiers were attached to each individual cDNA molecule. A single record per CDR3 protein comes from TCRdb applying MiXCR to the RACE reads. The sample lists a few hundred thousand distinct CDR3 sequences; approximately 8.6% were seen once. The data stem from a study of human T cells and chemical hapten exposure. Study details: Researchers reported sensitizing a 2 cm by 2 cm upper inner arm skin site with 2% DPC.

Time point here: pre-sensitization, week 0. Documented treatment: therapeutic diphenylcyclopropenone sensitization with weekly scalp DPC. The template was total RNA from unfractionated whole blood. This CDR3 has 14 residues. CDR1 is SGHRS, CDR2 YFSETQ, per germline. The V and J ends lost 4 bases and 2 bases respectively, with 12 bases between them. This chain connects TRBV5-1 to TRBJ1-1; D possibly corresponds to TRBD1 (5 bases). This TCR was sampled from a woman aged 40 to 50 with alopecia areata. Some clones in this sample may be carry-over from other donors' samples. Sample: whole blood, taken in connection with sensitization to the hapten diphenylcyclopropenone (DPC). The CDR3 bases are TGCGCCAGCAGCCCCTCGACAGTTAACACTGAAGCTTTCTTT. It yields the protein CASSPSTVNTEAFF.